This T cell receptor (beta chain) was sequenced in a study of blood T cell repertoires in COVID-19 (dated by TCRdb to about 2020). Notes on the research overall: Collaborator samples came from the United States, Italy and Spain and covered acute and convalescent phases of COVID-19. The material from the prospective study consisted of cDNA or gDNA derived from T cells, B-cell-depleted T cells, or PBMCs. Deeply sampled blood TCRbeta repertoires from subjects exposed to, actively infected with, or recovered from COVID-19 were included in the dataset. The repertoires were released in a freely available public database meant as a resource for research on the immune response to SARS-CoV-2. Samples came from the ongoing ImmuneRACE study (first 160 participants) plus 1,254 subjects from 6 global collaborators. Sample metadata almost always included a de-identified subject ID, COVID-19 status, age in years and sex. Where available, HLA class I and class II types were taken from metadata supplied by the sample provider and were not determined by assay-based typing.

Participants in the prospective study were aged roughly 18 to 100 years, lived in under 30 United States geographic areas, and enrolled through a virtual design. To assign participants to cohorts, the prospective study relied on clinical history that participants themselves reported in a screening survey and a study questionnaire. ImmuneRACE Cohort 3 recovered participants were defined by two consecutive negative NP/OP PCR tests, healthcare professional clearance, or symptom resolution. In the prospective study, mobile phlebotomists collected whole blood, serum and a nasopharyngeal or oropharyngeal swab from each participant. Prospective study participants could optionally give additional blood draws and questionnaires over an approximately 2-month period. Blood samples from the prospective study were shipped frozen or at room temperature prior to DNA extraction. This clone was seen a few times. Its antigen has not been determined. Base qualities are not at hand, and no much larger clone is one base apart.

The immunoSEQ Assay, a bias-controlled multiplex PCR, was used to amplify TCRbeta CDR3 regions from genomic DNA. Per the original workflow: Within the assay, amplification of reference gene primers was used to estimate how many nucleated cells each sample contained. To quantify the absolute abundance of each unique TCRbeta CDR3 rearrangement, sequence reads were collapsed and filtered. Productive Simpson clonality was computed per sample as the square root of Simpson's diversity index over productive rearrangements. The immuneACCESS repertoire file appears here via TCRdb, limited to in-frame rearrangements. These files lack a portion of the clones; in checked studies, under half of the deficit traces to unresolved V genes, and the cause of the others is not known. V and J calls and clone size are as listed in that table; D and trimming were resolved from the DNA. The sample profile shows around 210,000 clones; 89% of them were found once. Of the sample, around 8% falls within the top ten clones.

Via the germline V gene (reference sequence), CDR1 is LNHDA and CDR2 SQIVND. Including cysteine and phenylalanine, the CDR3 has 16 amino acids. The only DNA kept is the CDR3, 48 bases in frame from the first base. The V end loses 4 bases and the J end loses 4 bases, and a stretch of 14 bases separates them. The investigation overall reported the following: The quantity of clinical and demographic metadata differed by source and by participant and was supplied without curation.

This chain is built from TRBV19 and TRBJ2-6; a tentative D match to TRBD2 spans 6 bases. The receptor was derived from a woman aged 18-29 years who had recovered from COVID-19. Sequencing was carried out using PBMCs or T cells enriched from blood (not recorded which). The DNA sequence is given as TGTGCCAGTAGTACCATGGCGGGGTCCGGGGCCAACGTCCTGACTTTC. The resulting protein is CASSTMAGSGANVLTF.